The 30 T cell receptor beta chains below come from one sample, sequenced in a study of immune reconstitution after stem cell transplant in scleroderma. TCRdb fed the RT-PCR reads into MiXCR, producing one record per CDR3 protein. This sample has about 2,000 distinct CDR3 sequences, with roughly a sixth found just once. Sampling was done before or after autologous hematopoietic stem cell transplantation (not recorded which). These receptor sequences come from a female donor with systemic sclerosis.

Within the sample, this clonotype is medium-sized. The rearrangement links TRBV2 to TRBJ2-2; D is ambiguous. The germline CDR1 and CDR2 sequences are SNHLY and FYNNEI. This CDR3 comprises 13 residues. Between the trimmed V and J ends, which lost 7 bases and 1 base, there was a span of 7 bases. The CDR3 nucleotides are TGTGCCAGCAAATCGGGGAACACCGGGGAGCTGTTTTTT. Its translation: CASKSGNTGELFF.

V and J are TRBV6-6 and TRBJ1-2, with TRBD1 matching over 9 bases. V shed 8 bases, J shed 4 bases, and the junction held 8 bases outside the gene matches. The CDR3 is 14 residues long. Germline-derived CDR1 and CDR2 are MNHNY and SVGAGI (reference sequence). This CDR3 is CASLGTGLGYGYTF. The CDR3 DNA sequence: TGTGCCAGCTTGGGGACAGGGTTAGGCTATGGCTACACCTTC.

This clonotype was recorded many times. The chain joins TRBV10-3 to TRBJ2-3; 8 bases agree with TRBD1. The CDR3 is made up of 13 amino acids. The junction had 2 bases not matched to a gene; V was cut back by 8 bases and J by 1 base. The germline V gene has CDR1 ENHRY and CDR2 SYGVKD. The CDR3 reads CAIQGAGTDTQYF. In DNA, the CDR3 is TGTGCCATCCAGGGGGCCGGCACAGATACGCAGTATTTT.

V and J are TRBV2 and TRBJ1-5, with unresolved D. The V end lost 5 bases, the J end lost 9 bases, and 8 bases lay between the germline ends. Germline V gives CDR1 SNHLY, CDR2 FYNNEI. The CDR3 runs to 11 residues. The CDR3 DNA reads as TGTGCCAGCAGTTTGGATCGGCCCCAGCATTTT. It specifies CASSLDRPQHF. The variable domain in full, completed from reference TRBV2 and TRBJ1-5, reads EPEVTQTPSHQVTQMGQEVILRCVPISNHLYFYWYRQILGQKVEFLVSFYNNEISEKSEIFDDQFSVERPDGSNFTLKIRSTKLEDSAMYFCASSLDRPQHFGDGTRLSIL.

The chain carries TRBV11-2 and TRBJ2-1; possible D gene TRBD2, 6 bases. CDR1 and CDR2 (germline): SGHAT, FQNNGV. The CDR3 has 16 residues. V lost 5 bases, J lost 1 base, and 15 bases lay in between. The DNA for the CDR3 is TGTGCCAGCAGCGGCATAACTAGCCAGTCCTACAATGAGCAGTTCTTC. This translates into CASSGITSQSYNEQFF.

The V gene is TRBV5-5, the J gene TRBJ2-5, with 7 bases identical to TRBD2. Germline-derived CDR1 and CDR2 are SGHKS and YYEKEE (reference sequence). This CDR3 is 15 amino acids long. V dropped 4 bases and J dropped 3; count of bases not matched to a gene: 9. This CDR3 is CASSRTWGREETQYF. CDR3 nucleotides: TGTGCCAGCAGCCGGACTTGGGGGAGGGAAGAGACCCAGTACTTC.

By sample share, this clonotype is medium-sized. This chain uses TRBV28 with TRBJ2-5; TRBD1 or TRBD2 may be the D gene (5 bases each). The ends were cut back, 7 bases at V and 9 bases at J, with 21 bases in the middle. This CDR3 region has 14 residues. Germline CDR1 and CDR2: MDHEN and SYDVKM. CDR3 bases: TGTGCCAGCATCCCTGCGACGGCCCGGGACGCCCAGTACTTC. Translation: CASIPATARDAQYF.

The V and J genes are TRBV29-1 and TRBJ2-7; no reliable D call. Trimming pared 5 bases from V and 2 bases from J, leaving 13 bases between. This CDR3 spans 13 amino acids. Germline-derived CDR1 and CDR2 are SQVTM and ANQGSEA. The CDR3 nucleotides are TGCAGCGTTTCTGCAGTTGAGGCCTACGAGCAGTACTTC. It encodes CSVSAVEAYEQYF.

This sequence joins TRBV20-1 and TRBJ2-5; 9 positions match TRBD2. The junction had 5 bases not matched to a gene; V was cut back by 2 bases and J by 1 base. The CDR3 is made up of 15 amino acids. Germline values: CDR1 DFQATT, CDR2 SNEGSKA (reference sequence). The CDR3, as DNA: TGCAGTGCTAGACCCGGGACTAGCAGCCAAGAGACCCAGTACTTC. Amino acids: CSARPGTSSQETQYF.

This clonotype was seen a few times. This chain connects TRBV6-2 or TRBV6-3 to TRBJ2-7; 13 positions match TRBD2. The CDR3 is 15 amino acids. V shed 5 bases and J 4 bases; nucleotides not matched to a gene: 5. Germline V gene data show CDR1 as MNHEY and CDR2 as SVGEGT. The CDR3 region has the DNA TGTGCCAGCAGTAACCCGGGACTAGCGGGATACGAGCAGTACTTC. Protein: CASSNPGLAGYEQYF.

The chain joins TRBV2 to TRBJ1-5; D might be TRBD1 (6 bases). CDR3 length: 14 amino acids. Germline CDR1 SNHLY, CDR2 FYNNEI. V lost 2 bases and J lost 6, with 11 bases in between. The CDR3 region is CASSEWGLGQPQHF. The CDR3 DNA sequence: TGTGCCAGCAGTGAATGGGGGCTTGGTCAGCCCCAGCATTTT. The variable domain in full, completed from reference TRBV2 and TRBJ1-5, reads EPEVTQTPSHQVTQMGQEVILRCVPISNHLYFYWYRQILGQKVEFLVSFYNNEISEKSEIFDDQFSVERPDGSNFTLKIRSTKLEDSAMYFCASSEWGLGQPQHFGDGTRLSIL.

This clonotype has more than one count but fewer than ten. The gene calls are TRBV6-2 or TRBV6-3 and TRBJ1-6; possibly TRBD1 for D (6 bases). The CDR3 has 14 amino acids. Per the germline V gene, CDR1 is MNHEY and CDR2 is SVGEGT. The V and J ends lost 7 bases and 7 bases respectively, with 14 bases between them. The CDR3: CASTHGGRNSPLHF. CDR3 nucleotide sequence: TGTGCCAGCACCCACGGGGGGCGGAATTCACCCCTCCACTTT.

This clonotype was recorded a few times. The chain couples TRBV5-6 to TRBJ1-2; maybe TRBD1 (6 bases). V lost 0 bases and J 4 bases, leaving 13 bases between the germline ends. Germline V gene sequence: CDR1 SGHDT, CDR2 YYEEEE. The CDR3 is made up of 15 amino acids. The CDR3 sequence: CASSLEGVLLYGYTF. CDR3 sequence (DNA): TGTGCCAGCAGCTTGGAGGGGGTCCTCCTCTATGGCTACACCTTC.

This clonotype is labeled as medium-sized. CDR3 loop: CSARRGGLFEQYF. Here the CDR3 DNA reads TGCAGTGCTAGAAGAGGGGGCCTCTTCGAGCAGTACTTC. The chain uses TRBV20-1 and TRBJ2-7, with 7 bases fitting TRBD1. Trimming removed 2 bases from V and 6 bases from J; junction bases left unmatched: 7. CDR3 length: 13 residues. Germline V gene lookup returns CDR1 DFQATT and CDR2 SNEGSKA (reference sequence).

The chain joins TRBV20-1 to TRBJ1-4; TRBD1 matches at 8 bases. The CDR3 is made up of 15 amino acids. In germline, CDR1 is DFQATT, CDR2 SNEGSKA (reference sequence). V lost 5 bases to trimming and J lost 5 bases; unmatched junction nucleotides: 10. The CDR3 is CSAESPGQENEKLFF. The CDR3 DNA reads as TGCAGTGCTGAATCTCCGGGACAGGAAAATGAAAAACTGTTTTTT.

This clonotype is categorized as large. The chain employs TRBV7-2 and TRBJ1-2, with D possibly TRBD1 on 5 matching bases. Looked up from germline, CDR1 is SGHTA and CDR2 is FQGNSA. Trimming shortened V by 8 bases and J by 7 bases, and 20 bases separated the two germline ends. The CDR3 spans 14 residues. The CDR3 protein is CASGTRLTSLGYTF. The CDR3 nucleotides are TGTGCCAGCGGGACCAGGCTCACCTCCCTTGGCTACACCTTC. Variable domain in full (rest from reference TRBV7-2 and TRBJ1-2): GAGVSQSPSNKVTEKGKDVELRCDPISGHTALYWYRQSLGQGLEFLIYFQGNSAPDKSGLPSDRFSAERTGGSVSTLTIQRTQQEDSAVYLCASGTRLTSLGYTFGSGTRLTVV.

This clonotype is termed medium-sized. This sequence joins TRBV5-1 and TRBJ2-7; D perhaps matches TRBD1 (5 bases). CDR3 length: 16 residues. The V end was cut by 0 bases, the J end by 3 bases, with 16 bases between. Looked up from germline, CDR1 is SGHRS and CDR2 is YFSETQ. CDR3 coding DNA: TGCGCCAGCAGCTTGGGACAGTCGATTTTATTCTACGAGCAGTACTTC. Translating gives CASSLGQSILFYEQYF.

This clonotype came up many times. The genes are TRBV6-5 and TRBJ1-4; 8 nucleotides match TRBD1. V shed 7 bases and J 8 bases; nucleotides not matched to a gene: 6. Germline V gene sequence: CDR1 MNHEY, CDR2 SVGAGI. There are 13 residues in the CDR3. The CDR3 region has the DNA TGTGCCAGCAAGACAGGGGTGGGCGAAAAACTGTTTTTT. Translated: CASKTGVGEKLFF.

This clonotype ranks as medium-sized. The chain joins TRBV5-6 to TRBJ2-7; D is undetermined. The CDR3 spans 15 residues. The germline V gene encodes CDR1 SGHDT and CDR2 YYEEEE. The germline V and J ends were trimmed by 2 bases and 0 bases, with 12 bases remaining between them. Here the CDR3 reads CASSLGAWSSYEQYF. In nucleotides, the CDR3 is TGTGCCAGCAGCTTAGGCGCGTGGAGCTCCTACGAGCAGTACTTC.

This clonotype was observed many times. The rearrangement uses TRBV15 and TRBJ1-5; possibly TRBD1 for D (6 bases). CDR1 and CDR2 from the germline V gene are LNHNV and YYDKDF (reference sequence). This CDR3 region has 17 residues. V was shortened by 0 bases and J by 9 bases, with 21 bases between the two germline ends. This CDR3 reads CATSRDFGRGDQRPQHF. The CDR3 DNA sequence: TGTGCCACCAGCAGAGATTTTGGCAGGGGAGATCAGAGGCCCCAGCATTTT.

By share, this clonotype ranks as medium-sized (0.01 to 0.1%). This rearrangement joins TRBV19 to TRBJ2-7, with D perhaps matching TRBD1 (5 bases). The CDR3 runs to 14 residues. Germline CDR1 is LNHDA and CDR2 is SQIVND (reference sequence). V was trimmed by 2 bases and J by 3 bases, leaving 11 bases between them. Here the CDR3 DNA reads TGTGCCAGTAGTATACCAGGGTTGGTCTACGAGCAGTACTTC. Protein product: CASSIPGLVYEQYF.

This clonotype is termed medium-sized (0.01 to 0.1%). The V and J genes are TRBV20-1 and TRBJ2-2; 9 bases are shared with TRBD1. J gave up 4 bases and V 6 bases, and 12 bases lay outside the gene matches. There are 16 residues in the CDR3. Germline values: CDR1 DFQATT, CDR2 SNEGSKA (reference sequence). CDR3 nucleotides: TGCAGTGCCCACAGGGGGCAACCCTCGGGCACCGGGGAGCTGTTTTTT. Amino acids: CSAHRGQPSGTGELFF.

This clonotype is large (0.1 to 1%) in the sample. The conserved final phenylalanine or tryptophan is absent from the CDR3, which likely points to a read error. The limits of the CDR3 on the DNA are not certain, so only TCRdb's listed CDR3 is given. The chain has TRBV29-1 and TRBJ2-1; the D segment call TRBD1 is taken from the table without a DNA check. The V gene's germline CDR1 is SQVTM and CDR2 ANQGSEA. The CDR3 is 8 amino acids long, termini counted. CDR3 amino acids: CSVGGGVI.

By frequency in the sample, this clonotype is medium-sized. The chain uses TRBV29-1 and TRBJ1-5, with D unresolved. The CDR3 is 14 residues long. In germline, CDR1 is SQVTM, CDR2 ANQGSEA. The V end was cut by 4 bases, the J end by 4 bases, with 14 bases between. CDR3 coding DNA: TGCAGCGTTGGGGTTGGGGTGGGTAATCAGCCCCAGCATTTT. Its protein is CSVGVGVGNQPQHF.

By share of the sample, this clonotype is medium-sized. The CDR3 protein is CASESPPGDIQYF. CDR3 coding DNA: TGTGCCAGCGAGTCACCTCCTGGGGACATTCAGTACTTC. The chain uses TRBV2 and TRBJ2-4, with no clear D. The V end was cut by 8 bases, the J end by 8 bases, with 16 bases between. Germline lookup yields CDR1 SNHLY and CDR2 FYNNEI. This CDR3 has 13 residues.

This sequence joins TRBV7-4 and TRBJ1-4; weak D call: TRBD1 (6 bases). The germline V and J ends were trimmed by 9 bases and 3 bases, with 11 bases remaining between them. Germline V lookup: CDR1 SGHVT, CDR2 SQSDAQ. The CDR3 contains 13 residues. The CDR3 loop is CASAGGPNEKLFF. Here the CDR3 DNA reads TGTGCCAGTGCCGGGGGGCCTAATGAAAAACTGTTTTTT.

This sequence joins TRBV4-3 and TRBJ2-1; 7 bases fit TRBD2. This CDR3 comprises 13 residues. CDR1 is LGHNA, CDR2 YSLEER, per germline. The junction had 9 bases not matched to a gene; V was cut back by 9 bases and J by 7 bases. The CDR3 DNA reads TGCGCCAGTGGTATCTCCGGGGGGAATGAGCAGTTCTTC. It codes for CASGISGGNEQFF.

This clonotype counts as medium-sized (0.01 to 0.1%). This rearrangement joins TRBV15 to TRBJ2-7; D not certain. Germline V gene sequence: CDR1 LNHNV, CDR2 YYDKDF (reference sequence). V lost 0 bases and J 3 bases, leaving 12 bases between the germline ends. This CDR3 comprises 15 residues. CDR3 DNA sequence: TGTGCCACCAGCAGAGATCGCAGTTCCGACTACGAGCAGTACTTC. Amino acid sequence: CATSRDRSSDYEQYF.

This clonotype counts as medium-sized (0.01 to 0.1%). For the CDR3, the DNA is TGTGCCAGCAGTCCACTAGCGGGGGGCACAGATACGCAGTATTTT. Translation: CASSPLAGGTDTQYF. The rearrangement uses TRBV2 and TRBJ2-3, with TRBD2 matching 11 bases. V was pared by 5 bases and J by 1 base, with 2 bases of the junction left unmatched. The length of the CDR3 is 15 residues. CDR1 and CDR2 (germline): SNHLY, FYNNEI.

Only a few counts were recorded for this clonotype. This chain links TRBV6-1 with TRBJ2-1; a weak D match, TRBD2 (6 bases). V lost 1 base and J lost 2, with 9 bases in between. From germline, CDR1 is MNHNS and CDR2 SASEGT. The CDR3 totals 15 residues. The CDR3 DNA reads TGTGCCAGCAGTGAAGAACCGGGGGCCTACAATGAGCAGTTCTTC. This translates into CASSEEPGAYNEQFF.